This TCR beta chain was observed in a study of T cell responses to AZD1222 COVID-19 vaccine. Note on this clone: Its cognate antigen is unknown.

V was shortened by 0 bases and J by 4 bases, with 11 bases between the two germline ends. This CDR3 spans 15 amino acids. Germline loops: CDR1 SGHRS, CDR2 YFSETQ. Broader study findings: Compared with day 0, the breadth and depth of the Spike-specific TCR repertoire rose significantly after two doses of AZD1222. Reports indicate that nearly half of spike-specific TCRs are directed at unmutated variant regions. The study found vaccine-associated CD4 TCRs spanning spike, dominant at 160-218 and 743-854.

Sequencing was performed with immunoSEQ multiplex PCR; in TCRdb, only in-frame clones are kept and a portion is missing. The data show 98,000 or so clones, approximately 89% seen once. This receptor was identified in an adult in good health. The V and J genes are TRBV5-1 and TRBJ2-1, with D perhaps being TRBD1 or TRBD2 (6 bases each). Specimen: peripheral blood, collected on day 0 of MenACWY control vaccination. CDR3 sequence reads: CASSLEGGSYNEQFF. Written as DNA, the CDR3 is TGCGCCAGCAGCTTGGAGGGGGGCTCGTACAATGAGCAGTTCTTC.